These T cell receptor beta chains were read from a single sample in a study of identical twins. TCRdb recomputed calls from the 5' RACE reads with MiXCR, one row per CDR3 protein. The sample shows about 340,000 distinct CDR3 sequences, roughly an eighth of them seen only once. The data were also submitted as part of a second study, on yellow fever vaccine responses in identical twins.

The sample consisted of CD8+ T cells sorted from blood. These receptors came from a woman younger than 35 in good health. Both conserved end residues are part of each CDR3. A D gene is named only where the DNA matches it firmly. Expanded clones are given a class, and other clones once, few, many or no size at all.

CDR3	DNA	J	size	D	V
CASSAHNEQFF	TGTGCCAGCAGTGCGCACAATGAGCAGTTCTTC	TRBJ2-1	many	.	TRBV27
CATSDLATGSSYNEQFF	TGTGCCACCAGTGATTTGGCGACAGGGTCATCCTACAATGAGCAGTTCTTC	TRBJ2-1	.	TRBD1	TRBV24-1
CASSLRYLNTEAFF	TGCGCCAGCAGCCTCAGGTACTTGAACACTGAAGCTTTCTTT	TRBJ1-1	few	.	TRBV5-1
CASSPGTGPGYEQYF	TGTGCCAGTAGTCCCGGGACAGGGCCTGGATACGAGCAGTACTTC	TRBJ2-7	few	TRBD1	TRBV19
CASMGQETQYF	TGTGCCAGCATGGGCCAAGAGACCCAGTACTTC	TRBJ2-5	many	.	TRBV5-5
CASSLVPGGETQYF	TGTGCCAGCAGCTTGGTTCCAGGGGGCGAGACCCAGTACTTC	TRBJ2-5	.	TRBD1	TRBV5-5
CASSPRRTAAYNSPLHF	TGTGCCAGCAGCCCGCGCCGGACAGCGGCCTATAATTCACCCCTCCACTTT	TRBJ1-6	.	.	TRBV7-2
CASSVSRGATEAFF	TGTGCCAGCAGCGTATCCAGGGGGGCAACTGAAGCTTTCTTT	TRBJ1-1	.	TRBD1	TRBV9
CSVPAPQGRDAFF	TGCAGCGTTCCCGCCCCACAGGGTCGTGATGCTTTCTTT	TRBJ1-1	.	.	TRBV29-1
CSASGGENTEAFF	TGCAGTGCCAGCGGAGGGGAGAACACTGAAGCTTTCTTT	TRBJ1-1	many	.	TRBV20-1
CATSIQPPLYNEQFF	TGTGCCACCAGCATCCAGCCTCCTCTCTACAATGAGCAGTTCTTC	TRBJ2-1	few	.	TRBV15
CASSEYGTGDEKLFF	TGTGCCAGCAGTGAATATGGGACAGGGGATGAAAAACTGTTTTTT	TRBJ1-4	many	TRBD1	TRBV25-1
CASRPRGSGIGEQFF	TGTGCCAGCAGGCCCAGGGGGAGCGGGATTGGTGAGCAGTTCTTC	TRBJ2-1	many	.	TRBV12-3/TRBV12-4
CASSSGTGPGGGTDTQYF	TGTGCCAGCAGTTCCGGGACAGGGCCCGGTGGTGGCACAGATACGCAGTATTTT	TRBJ2-3	few	TRBD1	TRBV7-8
CASSTGQGVYEKLFF	TGTGCCAGCAGTACCGGACAGGGGGTCTACGAAAAACTGTTTTTT	TRBJ1-4	.	TRBD1	TRBV2
CASKKLAHQETQYF	TGTGCCAGCAAGAAGCTAGCGCACCAAGAGACCCAGTACTTC	TRBJ2-5	many	.	TRBV7-2
CASDRGAGEQFF	TGTGCCAGTGATAGGGGGGCGGGTGAGCAGTTCTTC	TRBJ2-1	.	.	TRBV28
CASSQWTGQETQYF	TGCGCCAGCAGCCAATGGACAGGGCAAGAGACCCAGTACTTC	TRBJ2-5	few	TRBD1	TRBV4-1
CASSLRPPRNTGELFF	TGTGCCAGCAGCTTACGTCCACCAAGGAACACCGGGGAGCTGTTTTTT	TRBJ2-2	.	.	TRBV7-8
CASSTRDRGLHEQFF	TGTGCCAGCAGTACCCGGGACAGGGGGCTACATGAGCAGTTCTTC	TRBJ2-1	few	TRBD1	TRBV27
CASSQDKVGETQYF	TGCGCCAGCAGCCAAGATAAGGTCGGAGAGACCCAGTACTTC	TRBJ2-5	many	.	TRBV4-1
CASSETGESSPLHF	TGCGCCAGCAGTGAGACAGGGGAAAGTTCACCCCTCCACTTT	TRBJ1-6	many	TRBD1	TRBV10-2
CSVEDLGTSSYNEQFF	TGCAGCGTTGAAGATCTAGGCACAAGCTCCTACAATGAGCAGTTCTTC	TRBJ2-1	many	.	TRBV29-1
CSVEDIGPPDRVETYGYTF	TGCAGCGTTGAAGATATCGGGCCCCCCGACAGGGTAGAAACCTATGGCTACACCTTC	TRBJ1-2	few	TRBD1	TRBV29-1
CASSFSSRPDYEQYF	TGTGCCAGCAGCTTTAGCAGCAGACCCGATTACGAGCAGTACTTC	TRBJ2-7	few	.	TRBV7-8
CASSPTGAYGYTF	TGTGCCAGCAGTCCTACCGGGGCGTATGGCTACACCTTC	TRBJ1-2	few	.	TRBV7-8
CASSFGTPPGEQYF	TGTGCCAGCAGCTTTGGGACTCCACCTGGGGAGCAGTACTTC	TRBJ2-7	many	.	TRBV5-6
CASSKTGVETQYF	TGTGCCAGCAGTAAGACAGGGGTAGAGACCCAGTACTTC	TRBJ2-5	.	TRBD1	TRBV12-3/TRBV12-4
CASSLEDHPDTQYF	TGTGCCAGCAGCTTAGAGGATCACCCAGATACGCAGTATTTT	TRBJ2-3	.	.	TRBV13
CASSDRRGLADTQYF	TGTGCCAGTAGTGATCGTAGGGGCCTCGCAGATACGCAGTATTTT	TRBJ2-3	.	.	TRBV19
CASSAPAGGYGTQYF	TGTGCCAGCAGCGCCCCCGCCGGGGGGTACGGTACGCAGTATTTT	TRBJ2-3	few	TRBD2	TRBV7-2
CASSYPQGVDTEAFF	TGTGCCAGCAGCTACCCCCAGGGGGTGGACACTGAAGCTTTCTTT	TRBJ1-1	.	TRBD1	TRBV11-1
CASSSPDRGFVETQYF	TGTGCCAGCAGCTCGCCGGACAGGGGGTTTGTAGAGACCCAGTACTTC	TRBJ2-5	few	TRBD1	TRBV7-9
CASSFVGTSYNEQFF	TGTGCCAGCAGCTTCGTAGGGACCTCCTACAATGAGCAGTTCTTC	TRBJ2-1	many	.	TRBV7-9
CASSENPYRAQETQYF	TGTGCCAGCAGTGAAAACCCTTACAGGGCCCAAGAGACCCAGTACTTC	TRBJ2-5	few	.	TRBV2
CASSLPTSGGLSTDTQYF	TGTGCCAGCAGTTTACCCACTAGCGGGGGCCTTAGCACAGATACGCAGTATTTT	TRBJ2-3	few	TRBD2	TRBV12-3/TRBV12-4
CASSPAGRSFGELFF	TGTGCCAGCAGTCCGGCAGGGAGGTCTTTCGGGGAGCTGTTTTTT	TRBJ2-2	.	.	TRBV6-1
CSASSSLPGELFF	TGCAGTGCTAGTTCTAGTCTCCCCGGGGAGCTGTTTTTT	TRBJ2-2	.	.	TRBV20-1
CASSRTRPTSGYADTQYF	TGTGCCAGCAGCAGAACCCGCCCGACTAGCGGGTATGCAGATACGCAGTATTTT	TRBJ2-3	.	TRBD2	TRBV6-1
CSAEAGVGPKNIQYF	TGCAGTGCTGAAGCGGGGGTGGGGCCCAAAAACATTCAGTACTTC	TRBJ2-4	.	TRBD2	TRBV20-1
CASSFEYWNTEAFF	TGTGCCAGCAGTTTTGAATACTGGAACACTGAAGCTTTCTTT	TRBJ1-1	many	.	TRBV12-3/TRBV12-4
CASRVPDRGYEQFF	TGTGCCAGCAGAGTTCCCGACAGGGGTTATGAGCAGTTCTTC	TRBJ2-1	.	TRBD1	TRBV27
CSVLGDSSYNEQFF	TGCAGCGTCCTCGGGGATAGCTCCTACAATGAGCAGTTCTTC	TRBJ2-1	many	.	TRBV29-1
CASSVLSTDTQYF	TGTGCCAGCAGCGTATTAAGCACAGATACGCAGTATTTT	TRBJ2-3	many	.	TRBV9
CSASVGLPYEQYF	TGCAGTGCTAGCGTGGGACTCCCCTACGAGCAGTACTTC	TRBJ2-7	.	.	TRBV20-1